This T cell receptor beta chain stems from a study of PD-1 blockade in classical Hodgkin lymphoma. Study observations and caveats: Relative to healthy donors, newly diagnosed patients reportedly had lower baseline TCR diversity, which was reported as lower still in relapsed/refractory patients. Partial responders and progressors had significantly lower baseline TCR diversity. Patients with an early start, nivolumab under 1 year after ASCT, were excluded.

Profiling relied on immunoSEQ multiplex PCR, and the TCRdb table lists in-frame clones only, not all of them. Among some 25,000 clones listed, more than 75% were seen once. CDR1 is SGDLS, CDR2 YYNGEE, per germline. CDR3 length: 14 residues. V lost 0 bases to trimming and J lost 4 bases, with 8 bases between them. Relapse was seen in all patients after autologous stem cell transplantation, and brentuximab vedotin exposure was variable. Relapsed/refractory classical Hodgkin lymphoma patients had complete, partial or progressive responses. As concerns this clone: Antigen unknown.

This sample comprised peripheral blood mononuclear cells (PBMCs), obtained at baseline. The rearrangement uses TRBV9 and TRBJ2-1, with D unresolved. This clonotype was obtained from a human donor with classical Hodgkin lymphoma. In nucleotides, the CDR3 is TGTGCCAGCAGCGTAGGGAGTCGATACAATGAGCAGTTCTTC. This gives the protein CASSVGSRYNEQFF.